This T cell receptor (beta chain) was captured in a study of Tregs in tolerant kidney transplant recipients. CDR1 KGHSH and CDR2 LQKENI come from the germline V gene. J gave up 7 bases and V 0 bases, and 5 bases lay outside the gene matches. The CDR3 extends over 17 amino acids. Related graft donors supplied nonmyeloablative bone marrow transplants, and mixed chimerism was transient. The table came from immunoSEQ multiplex PCR; TCRdb's copy has only in-frame clones and leaves some out. The data contain approximately 82,000 clones, approximately 93% of them singletons. The TCR was taken from a human patient who received a combined kidney and bone marrow transplant. The graft donor may have given rise to some T cells. Here the sequenced sample was CD4+ T cells from blood (PBMCs), taken 12 months after the transplant. The V call is TRBV18, the J call TRBJ2-1; 14 positions agree with TRBD2. CDR3 nucleotides: TGTGCCAGCTCACCACCGACTAGCGGGAGGGCATCGAATGAGCAGTTCTTC. Translating it yields CASSPPTSGRASNEQFF.